This T cell receptor beta chain stems from a study of T cell responses to AZD1222 COVID-19 vaccine. General study results and limits: A mostly white British donor set with more females was recruited, and clonal diversity was possibly underestimated. At study baseline, merely six AZD1222 recipients were seropositive. Repertoire sampling occurred only after the peak T cell response. Researchers report vaccine-associated CD4 TCRs spanning spike, with dominance at 160-218 and 743-854.

The assay was immunoSEQ multiplex PCR, and TCRdb's table has in-frame clones only and misses some. Among 80,000 to 100,000 clones, approximately 83% were seen once, and the ten largest hold about 12%. This CDR3 spans 14 amino acids. The germline gives CDR1 MDHEN, CDR2 SYDVKM. With 4 bases removed from V and 1 base from J, the gap between germline ends came to 5 bases. About this clone itself: Its antigen is unidentified.

The receptor was isolated from an adult who received the AZD1222 COVID-19 vaccine. The chain has TRBV28 and TRBJ2-6; no definite D call. The specimen was peripheral blood, collected 28 days after the second AZD1222 dose. The CDR3 coding sequence is TGTGCCAGCAGTTCCACTTCTGGGGCCAACGTCCTGACTTTC. This gives the protein CASSSTSGANVLTF.